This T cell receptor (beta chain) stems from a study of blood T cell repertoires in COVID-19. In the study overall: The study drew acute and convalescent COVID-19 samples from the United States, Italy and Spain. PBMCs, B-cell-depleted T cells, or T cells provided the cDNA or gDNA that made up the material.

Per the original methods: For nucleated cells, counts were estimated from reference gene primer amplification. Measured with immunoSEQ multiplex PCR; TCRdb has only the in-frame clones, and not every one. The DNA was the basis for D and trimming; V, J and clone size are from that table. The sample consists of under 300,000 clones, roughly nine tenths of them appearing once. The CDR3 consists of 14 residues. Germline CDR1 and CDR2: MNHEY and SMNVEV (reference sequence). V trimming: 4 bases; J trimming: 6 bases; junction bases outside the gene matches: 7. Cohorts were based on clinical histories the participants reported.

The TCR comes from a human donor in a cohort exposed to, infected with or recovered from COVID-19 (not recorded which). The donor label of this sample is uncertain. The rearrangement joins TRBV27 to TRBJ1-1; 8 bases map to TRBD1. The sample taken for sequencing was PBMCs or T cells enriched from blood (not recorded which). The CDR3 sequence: CASSSLDRAAEAFF. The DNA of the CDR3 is TGTGCCAGCAGTTCCTTGGACAGGGCGGCTGAAGCTTTCTTT.